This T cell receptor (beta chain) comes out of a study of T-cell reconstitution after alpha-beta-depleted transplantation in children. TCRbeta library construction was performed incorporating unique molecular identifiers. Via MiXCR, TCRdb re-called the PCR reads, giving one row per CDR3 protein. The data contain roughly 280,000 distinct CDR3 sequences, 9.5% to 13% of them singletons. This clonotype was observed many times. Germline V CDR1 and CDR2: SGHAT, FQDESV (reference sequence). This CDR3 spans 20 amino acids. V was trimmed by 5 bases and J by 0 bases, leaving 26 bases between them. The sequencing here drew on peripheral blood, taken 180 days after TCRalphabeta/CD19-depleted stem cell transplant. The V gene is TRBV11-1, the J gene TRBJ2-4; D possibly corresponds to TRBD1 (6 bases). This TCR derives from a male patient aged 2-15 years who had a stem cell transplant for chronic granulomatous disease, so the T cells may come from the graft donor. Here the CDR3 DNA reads TGTGCCAGCAGCCAAATTGACAGGAGCCGACCTATCTTAGCCAAAAACATTCAGTACTTC. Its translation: CASSQIDRSRPILAKNIQYF.